This T cell receptor beta chain was captured by sequencing in a study of vaccination effects on CD4 cells after COVID-19. Between the trimmed V and J ends, which lost 1 base and 3 bases, there was a span of 13 bases. Germline V gene data show CDR1 as SGHRS and CDR2 as YFSETQ. The CDR3 consists of 15 residues. ViraFEST assay sequencing came after antigen-specific CD4+ T cells were expanded with viral peptide pools. Culturing for about ten days preceded CD4+ T cell isolation. Everyone in the study got two shots of either the BNT162b2 or mRNA-1273 vaccine. The data were produced by immunoSEQ multiplex PCR, yet TCRdb's version contains in-frame clones alone and is incomplete. The sample holds 25,000 to 35,000 clones; roughly four fifths are singletons and the top ten take 13% to 15%. On this clone itself: Its target is not known.

The chain carries TRBV5-1 and TRBJ1-1; D might be TRBD1 (5 bases). The material sequenced was CD4+ T cells from PBMCs cultured with HCoV-229E spike peptides, taken after COVID-19 vaccination. This TCR derives from a human donor who received a COVID-19 vaccine. The CDR3 coding sequence is TGCGCCAGCAGCTTGATCCCAGGGCGGGACACTGAAGCTTTCTTT. It is translated as CASSLIPGRDTEAFF.